Listed here are 31 T cell receptor beta chains from one sample, sequenced in a study of T cell repertoires in cytomegalovirus infection. TCRdb re-analysed the reads in MiXCR, keeping a single row per CDR3 protein. The sample holds approximately 750,000 distinct CDR3 sequences, roughly a third seen once. The sequencing input was PBMCs. These receptors were taken from a human donor in good health (CMV status not recorded). Some clones in this sample may be carry-over from other donors' samples.

The V gene is TRBV20-1, the J gene TRBJ1-5, with TRBD1 as a possible D gene (6 bases). Germline CDR1 DFQATT, CDR2 SNEGSKA (reference sequence). The length of the CDR3 is 16 residues. Trimming cost V 2 bases and J 2 bases, with 16 bases left between them. CDR3 DNA: TGCAGTGCTAGAAGCCCGGTTTGGGGGCGCAATCAGCCCCAGCATTTT. As protein: CSARSPVWGRNQPQHF.

The chain combines TRBV6-1 with TRBJ2-2, with TRBD2 matching over 12 bases. J was trimmed by 5 bases and V by 7 bases; bases with no gene match: 11. The CDR3 totals 17 residues. The germline CDR1 and CDR2 sequences are MNHNS and SASEGT. CDR3: CASIPTPLAGGTGELFF. CDR3 nucleotides: TGTGCCAGCATCCCAACCCCGCTAGCGGGAGGGACCGGGGAGCTGTTTTTT.

The chain's CDR3 is CASSQVGAGISAVNYGYTF. The CDR3 DNA follows: TGTGCCAGCAGCCAAGTGGGGGCGGGGATTTCGGCAGTCAACTATGGCTACACCTTC. The chain has TRBV14 and TRBJ1-2; tentatively, D is TRBD1 (6 bases). Germline values: CDR1 SGHDN, CDR2 FVKESK. The CDR3 extends over 19 amino acids. Trimming stripped 1 base from V and 2 bases from J, with 23 bases between.

V usage is TRBV6-2 or TRBV6-3 and J usage is TRBJ2-3; 8 bases are a match to TRBD2. The CDR3 contains 13 residues. Germline CDR1 reads MNHEY; CDR2 reads SVGEGT. Trimming at V came to 7 bases and at J to 8 bases, leaving 8 bases not matched to a gene. The CDR3 region is CASMAGGKGTQYF. The CDR3 coding sequence is TGTGCCAGCATGGCGGGGGGAAAGGGTACGCAGTATTTT.

V gene TRBV20-1 combines with J gene TRBJ1-2; D not resolved. In germline, CDR1 is DFQATT, CDR2 SNEGSKA (reference sequence). The CDR3 is made up of 11 amino acids. V lost 1 base and J lost 6, with 6 bases in between. The CDR3 here is CSARGADGYTF. The CDR3 bases are TGCAGTGCTAGAGGGGCCGATGGCTACACCTTC.

The V call is TRBV3-1, the J call TRBJ2-4, with D unclear. V was pared by 0 bases and J by 6 bases, with 21 bases between. Germline V gene lookup returns CDR1 LGHDT and CDR2 YNNKEL (reference sequence). The CDR3 loop spans 18 amino acids. The CDR3 coding sequence is TGTGCCAGCAGCCAAGATCTTCGGCTATCGCTTGTGGGAAACATTCAGTACTTC. Encoded protein: CASSQDLRLSLVGNIQYF.

Only a few counts were recorded for this clonotype. The chain recombines TRBV12-3 or TRBV12-4 with TRBJ1-6, with D possibly TRBD1 on 6 matching bases. The V and J ends lost 7 bases and 7 bases respectively, with 14 bases between them. This CDR3 spans 14 amino acids. This CDR3 reads CASIDRSRNSPLHF. The CDR3 bases are TGTGCCAGCATCGACAGGTCGAGAAATTCACCCCTCCACTTT.

This clonotype appeared many times. This chain uses TRBV7-2 with TRBJ1-2; TRBD1 is a possible D gene (6 bases). Germline assignment: CDR1 SGHTA and CDR2 FQGNSA. V was shortened by 5 bases and J by 5 bases, with 12 bases between the two germline ends. The CDR3 contains 13 residues. The chain's CDR3 is CASSTWTAYGYTF. In DNA form, the CDR3 reads TGTGCCAGCAGCACCTGGACAGCATATGGCTACACCTTC.

The sample holds a few counts of this clonotype. The V gene is TRBV28, the J gene TRBJ1-5; 8 nucleotides line up with TRBD1. Germline-derived CDR1 and CDR2 are MDHEN and SYDVKM. Germline trimming cut 4 bases from V and 0 bases from J; bases unmatched to any gene: 8. CDR3 size: 17 residues. Here the CDR3 DNA reads TGTGCCAGCAGTTCCCAGGGGGCATCCGGTAGCAATCAGCCCCAGCATTTT. It specifies CASSSQGASGSNQPQHF.

V usage is TRBV11-2 and J usage is TRBJ2-5; D is undetermined. CDR1 is SGHAT, CDR2 FQNNGV, per germline. V was shortened by 8 bases and J by 5 bases, with 21 bases between the two germline ends. The CDR3 consists of 15 residues. Here the CDR3 reads CASGLLGGLFETQYF. CDR3 coding DNA: TGTGCCAGCGGCCTACTCGGTGGGCTGTTTGAGACCCAGTACTTC.

The chain uses TRBV4-1 and TRBJ1-5; a weak D match, TRBD1 (5 bases). This CDR3 contains 15 residues. Per the germline V gene, CDR1 is MGHRA and CDR2 is YSYEKL. Trimming pared 1 base from V and 0 bases from J, leaving 7 bases between. CDR3 nucleotide sequence: TGCGCCAGCAGCCAAGGGGGCCCTAGCAATCAGCCCCAGCATTTT. Translation gives CASSQGGPSNQPQHF.

This clonotype showed up many times. CDR3 protein: CASSLDGGQGMRELFF. The DNA of the CDR3 is TGTGCCAGCAGCTTAGACGGCGGACAGGGGATGCGGGAGCTGTTTTTT. The J gene is TRBJ2-2, the V gene TRBV7-6, with 9 nucleotides matching TRBD1. The CDR3 consists of 16 residues. Unmatched junction bases numbered 9, after V lost 1 base and J lost 9 bases. The germline V gene has CDR1 SGHVS and CDR2 FNYEAQ. The full variable domain, in which reference TRBV7-6 and TRBJ2-2 provide the parts outside the CDR3, is GAGVSQSPRYKVTKRGQDVALRCDPISGHVSLYWYRQALGQGPEFLTYFNYEAQQDKSGLPNDRFSAERPEGSISTLTIQRTEQRDSAMYRCASSLDGGQGMRELFFGEGSRLTVL.

The chain joins TRBV4-1 to TRBJ1-6; D unresolved. From germline, CDR1 is MGHRA and CDR2 YSYEKL. V was cut by 0 bases and J by 10 bases, with 7 bases left in between. This CDR3 region has 13 residues. Written as DNA, the CDR3 is TGCGCCAGCAGCCAAGAACCCAGGTCACCCCTCCACTTT. As protein: CASSQEPRSPLHF.

CDR3 DNA sequence: TGTGCCAGCAGTCTTGGCCGGGACAGCGGCTCCTACGAGCAGTACTTC. As protein: CASSLGRDSGSYEQYF. This rearrangement joins TRBV11-2 to TRBJ2-7, with TRBD1 matching over 7 bases. Looked up from germline, CDR1 is SGHAT and CDR2 is FQNNGV. J was trimmed by 0 bases and V by 6 bases; bases with no gene match: 11. This CDR3 contains 16 residues.

This clonotype was detected only a few times. The rearrangement links TRBV12-3 or TRBV12-4 to TRBJ1-5; D uncertain. CDR3 size: 14 residues. V dropped 2 bases and J dropped 7 bases, with 12 bases sitting between them. The CDR3: CASSLKGTLQPQHF. CDR3 sequence (DNA): TGTGCCAGCAGTTTAAAGGGCACGTTGCAGCCCCAGCATTTT.

This clonotype was counted a few times. This rearrangement joins TRBV10-3 to TRBJ2-7; D remains unclear. Germline loops: CDR1 ENHRY, CDR2 SYGVKD. The V gene lost 10 bases and the J gene lost 1 base, with 8 bases spanning the gap. The CDR3 has 11 residues. This CDR3 reads CATRSSYEQYF. Written as DNA, the CDR3 is TGTGCCACGAGAAGTTCCTACGAGCAGTACTTC.

The V gene is TRBV28, the J gene TRBJ2-7; D may correspond to TRBD1 or TRBD2 (5 bases each). This CDR3 contains 14 residues. Germline lookup yields CDR1 MDHEN and CDR2 SYDVKM. The ends were cut back, 7 bases at V and 0 bases at J, with 13 bases in the middle. CDR3 protein: CASTGTPVSYEQYF. The CDR3 nucleotides read TGTGCCAGCACTGGGACCCCCGTCTCCTACGAGCAGTACTTC.

The rearrangement links TRBV28 to TRBJ2-2; the D is unclear. CDR1 is MDHEN and CDR2 is SYDVKM in the germline V gene. The length of the CDR3 is 15 residues. The ends were cut back, 0 bases at V and 6 bases at J, with 11 bases in the middle. The DNA of the CDR3 is TGTGCCAGCAGTTTATGGGGGAAGGTTGCCGGGGAGCTGTTTTTT. The encoded protein is CASSLWGKVAGELFF. Full variable domain (remainder filled in from reference TRBV28 and TRBJ2-2): DVKVTQSSRYLVKRTGEKVFLECVQDMDHENMFWYRQDPGLGLRLIYFSYDVKMKEKGDIPEGYSVSREKKERFSLILESASTNQTSMYLCASSLWGKVAGELFFGEGSRLTVL.

This clonotype was counted a few times. The chain recombines TRBV19 with TRBJ1-2; TRBD1 matches at 7 bases. The CDR3 extends over 13 amino acids. Germline trimming cut 6 bases from V and 3 bases from J; bases unmatched to any gene: 4. Germline CDR1 LNHDA, CDR2 SQIVND (reference sequence). The CDR3 spells CASSGQAYYGYTF. In DNA form, the CDR3 reads TGTGCCAGTAGCGGACAGGCATACTATGGCTACACCTTC.

The J gene is TRBJ2-7, the V gene TRBV12-3 or TRBV12-4; the D gene is possibly TRBD1 (5 bases). CDR3 size: 12 residues. Trimming left V 4 bases short and J 6 bases short, with 10 bases between. CDR3 in DNA: TGTGCCAGCAGTTATGGGGCGGTCGAGCAGTACTTC. It is translated as CASSYGAVEQYF.

Turning to this clonotype: One base away lies a much larger clone, so this may be a sequencing read error. The chain employs TRBV7-2 and TRBJ1-3; TRBD1 agrees at 9 bases. Trimming removed 7 bases from V and 0 bases from J; junction bases left unmatched: 7. The CDR3 consists of 16 residues. Germline V CDR1 and CDR2: SGHTA, FQGNSA. The CDR3 loop is CASTLPGQGSGNTIYF. In DNA, the CDR3 is TGTGCCAGCACCCTGCCGGGACAGGGCTCTGGAAACACCATATATTTT.

This clonotype came up many times. The chain joins TRBV7-9 to TRBJ1-1, with TRBD1 matching 8 bases. This CDR3 is built from 17 residues. Trimming removed 4 bases from V and 1 base from J; junction bases left unmatched: 11. CDR1 and CDR2 (germline): SEHNR, FQNEAQ (reference sequence). CDR3 residues: CASSSNYAGTGNTEAFF. CDR3 DNA: TGTGCCAGCAGCTCTAATTATGCCGGGACAGGGAACACTGAAGCTTTCTTT.

The V gene is TRBV10-3, the J gene TRBJ1-2, with D perhaps TRBD1 (6 bases). V was pared by 5 bases and J by 3 bases, with 13 bases between. The CDR3 loop spans 14 amino acids. CDR1 is ENHRY and CDR2 is SYGVKD in the germline V gene. For the CDR3, the DNA is TGTGCCATCAGTTTCTCGGACAGAGACTATGGCTACACCTTC. It codes for CAISFSDRDYGYTF.

Remarks on this clonotype: Because the CDR3 is missing its conserved closing phenylalanine or tryptophan, this is likely a read error. It is unclear where the CDR3 begins or ends on the DNA, so no DNA is shown, and the CDR3 is as TCRdb lists it. The V gene is TRBV5-4, the J gene TRBJ2-3; TRBD2 is the table's D call and was not checked against the DNA. Germline CDR1 and CDR2: SGHNT and YYREEE (reference sequence). A total of 16 residues make up the CDR3, ends included. CDR3 loop: CASSLVSGSPTDTQSC.

In this sample, this clonotype turned up a few times. The chain employs TRBV28 and TRBJ2-3; 16 bases match TRBD2. The CDR3 contains 17 residues. From germline, CDR1 is MDHEN and CDR2 SYDVKM. Trimming at V came to 2 bases and at J to 11 bases, leaving 10 bases not matched to a gene. The CDR3 region is CASSLISLGTSGGEQYF. The CDR3, as DNA: TGTGCCAGCAGTTTAATTTCACTCGGGACTAGCGGGGGGGAGCAGTATTTT. The full variable domain, rest sourced from reference TRBV28 and TRBJ2-3, is DVKVTQSSRYLVKRTGEKVFLECVQDMDHENMFWYRQDPGLGLRLIYFSYDVKMKEKGDIPEGYSVSREKKERFSLILESASTNQTSMYLCASSLISLGTSGGEQYFGPGTRLTVL.

The genes are TRBV30 and TRBJ2-7; no definite D call. Deletions cut 2 bases from V and 3 bases from J, with 5 bases between. The CDR3 has 11 amino acids. Germline V gene data show CDR1 as GTSNPN and CDR2 as SVGIG (reference sequence). CDR3 sequence: CAWSHNYEQYF. The CDR3 DNA is TGTGCCTGGAGTCATAACTACGAGCAGTACTTC.

This clonotype has a count of ten or more. The genes are TRBV15 and TRBJ2-7; 8 bases match TRBD2. The CDR3 is 14 amino acids. Trimming cost V 3 bases and J 3 bases; bases outside gene matches: 4. The V gene's germline CDR1 is LNHNV and CDR2 YYDKDF (reference sequence). In DNA form, the CDR3 reads TGTGCCACCAGCAGCGGGGGGGCATACTACGAGCAGTACTTC. Residues: CATSSGGAYYEQYF.

The J gene is TRBJ2-5, the V gene TRBV7-3; 7 nucleotides agree with TRBD2. Trimming took 1 base from V and 4 from J; bases not matched to a gene: 3. Germline V gene lookup returns CDR1 SGHTA and CDR2 FQGTGA. This CDR3 has 14 residues. The DNA of the CDR3 is TGTGCCAGCAGCTTAAACGGGGGGATAGAGACCCAGTACTTC. Translating it yields CASSLNGGIETQYF.

A few counts support this clonotype. The chain recombines TRBV7-3 with TRBJ1-2; TRBD1 is a possible D gene (5 bases). With 1 base removed from V and 5 bases from J, the gap between germline ends came to 17 bases. The germline V gene encodes CDR1 SGHTA and CDR2 FQGTGA. This CDR3 region has 16 residues. CDR3 in DNA: TGTGCCAGCAGCTTAAGGGCAGGCCCGGAGGGGTATGGCTACACCTTC. It specifies CASSLRAGPEGYGYTF.

With regard to this clonotype: This is likely a read error, given that the CDR3 carries no conserved phenylalanine or tryptophan at its end. The chain has TRBV19 and TRBJ2-1; perhaps TRBD2 as D (6 bases). The V end was cut by 6 bases, the J end by 3 bases, with 9 bases between. CDR3 size: 13 residues. Germline V gives CDR1 LNHDA, CDR2 SQIVND (reference sequence). CDR3 DNA sequence: TGTGCCAGTAGCCCGACTAGCTACAATGAGCAGTTCTCC. Translation: CASSPTSYNEQFS.

The chain links TRBV6-1 to TRBJ2-7; unclear D gene. V was shortened by 2 bases and J by 3 bases, with 17 bases between the two germline ends. Germline V gene lookup returns CDR1 MNHNS and CDR2 SASEGT. This CDR3 contains 16 residues. CDR3: CASSELGSAVGYEQYF. The CDR3 DNA is TGTGCCAGCAGTGAATTGGGTTCGGCTGTAGGCTACGAGCAGTACTTC.